This is a list of T cell receptor beta chains from one sample in a study of T cells in Graves' hyperthyroidism and ophthalmopathy. TCRdb recomputed calls from the multiplex PCR reads with MiXCR, one row per CDR3 protein. Found here are a few hundred thousand distinct CDR3 sequences, about 15% of them singletons; the top ten hold approximately 7%. Sequenced: blood. The receptor source for this set is a woman aged 25 to 39 with Graves' hyperthyroidism. Both conserved end residues are part of each CDR3. The order of the fields is J gene, D gene, V gene, clone size, CDR3 protein, CDR3 DNA. D genes are given only for firm matches. The size field is filled for only some rows; it gives once, few, many or a size class.

>TRBJ2-1|-|TRBV11-2|many
CASSLALAPHNEQFF
TGTGCCAGCAGCTTAGCGCTAGCGCCTCACAATGAGCAGTTCTTC
>TRBJ2-7|-|TRBV30|many
CAGAGLAPYEQYF
TGTGCCGGGGCGGGCTTAGCCCCCTACGAGCAGTACTTC
>TRBJ1-2|-|TRBV6-2/TRBV6-3|-
CASSYVTAGYGYTF
TGTGCCAGCAGTTACGTTACGGCCGGCTATGGCTACACCTTC
>TRBJ2-3|-|TRBV7-2|-
CASSWRASTDTQYF
TGTGCCAGCAGCTGGCGGGCGAGCACAGATACGCAGTATTTT
>TRBJ1-1|-|TRBV30|many
CAWSRYLNTEAFF
TGTGCCTGGAGTCGGTACTTGAACACTGAAGCTTTCTTT
>TRBJ2-3|-|TRBV27|-
CASSLYAGLSDTQYF
TGTGCCAGCAGTTTATACGCGGGACTCTCAGATACGCAGTATTTT
>TRBJ1-1|-|TRBV30|many
CAWSALRGNTEAFF
TGTGCCTGGAGCGCACTTCGGGGCAACACTGAAGCTTTCTTT
>TRBJ1-1|-|TRBV6-1|few
CASSDFENTEAFF
TGTGCCAGCAGTGATTTCGAGAACACTGAAGCTTTCTTT
>TRBJ1-4|-|TRBV19|-
CASSIAPEKLFF
TGTGCCAGTAGTATCGCCCCCGAAAAACTGTTTTTT
>TRBJ2-1|-|TRBV19|few
CASIGQGGREQFF
TGTGCCAGTATCGGGCAGGGGGGGCGTGAGCAGTTCTTC
>TRBJ2-7|TRBD1|TRBV6-1|-
CASSEIAGQGVYEQYF
TGTGCCAGCAGTGAAATTGCGGGACAGGGAGTCTACGAGCAGTACTTC
>TRBJ2-7|TRBD2|TRBV7-9|many
CASSYPPGLAGGRSYEQYF
TGTGCCAGCAGCTACCCACCTGGACTAGCGGGAGGTCGGTCCTACGAGCAGTACTTC
>TRBJ1-5|-|TRBV6-2/TRBV6-3|-
CASSYVQGQPQHF
TGTGCCAGCAGTTACGTACAGGGTCAGCCCCAGCATTTT
>TRBJ2-3|-|TRBV12-3/TRBV12-4|many
CASRNSGTRADTQYF
TGTGCCAGCAGAAATAGCGGCACCCGGGCAGATACGCAGTATTTT
>TRBJ2-1|-|TRBV28|many
CASSFVQGRSHEQFF
TGTGCCAGCAGTTTCGTGCAGGGAAGGTCCCATGAGCAGTTCTTC
>TRBJ1-5|-|TRBV28|few
CASLGPWQPQHF
TGTGCCAGCCTAGGACCTTGGCAGCCCCAGCATTTT
>TRBJ1-1|TRBD1|TRBV10-3|many
CAISDGQGESAFF
TGTGCCATCAGTGATGGACAGGGGGAGTCAGCTTTCTTT
>TRBJ2-1|-|TRBV7-3|many
CASSLDHYNEQFF
TGTGCCAGCAGCTTGGACCATTACAATGAGCAGTTCTTC
>TRBJ2-1|-|TRBV5-5|many
CASSFGGTNNEQFF
TGTGCCAGCAGCTTCGGCGGGACGAACAATGAGCAGTTCTTC
>TRBJ2-3|TRBD2|TRBV12-3/TRBV12-4|many
CASSFGGRIADTQYF
TGTGCCAGCAGTTTTGGCGGGAGGATCGCAGATACGCAGTATTTT
>TRBJ2-7|TRBD1|TRBV7-6|many
CASSTRDSAYEQYF
TGTGCCAGCAGCACTCGGGACAGCGCCTACGAGCAGTACTTC
>TRBJ2-3|-|TRBV4-1|few
CASSQRILLVSTDTQYF
TGCGCCAGCAGCCAGAGGATCCTATTAGTCAGCACAGATACGCAGTATTTT
>TRBJ2-5|TRBD2|TRBV6-5|-
CASSYSWLAGEETQYF
TGTGCCAGCAGTTACTCGTGGCTAGCGGGAGAAGAGACCCAGTACTTC
>TRBJ1-5|TRBD1|TRBV15|-
CATSEGADQPQHF
TGTGCCACCAGCGAGGGGGCGGACCAGCCCCAGCATTTT
>TRBJ2-2|TRBD2|TRBV30|-
CAYLTSGSFDTGELFF
TGTGCCTACTTGACTAGCGGGAGCTTCGACACCGGGGAGCTGTTTTTT
>TRBJ1-2|-|TRBV12-3/TRBV12-4|many
CASSLSSDRPHGGYTF
TGTGCCAGCAGTTTATCCTCTGACAGGCCCCACGGAGGCTACACCTTC
>TRBJ2-7|-|TRBV30|many
CAWSTKRDEQYF
TGTGCCTGGAGTACTAAAAGGGACGAGCAGTACTTC
>TRBJ2-7|TRBD2|TRBV14|few
CASILAGGREQYF
TGTGCCAGTATACTAGCGGGAGGGCGCGAGCAGTACTTC
>TRBJ1-1|TRBD1|TRBV6-1|few
CASTPRTGGNTEAFF
TGTGCCAGCACCCCGAGGACAGGGGGAAATACTGAAGCTTTCTTT
>TRBJ2-3|TRBD2|TRBV20-1|few
CSARTAWGGGTDTQYF
TGCAGTGCTAGAACCGCATGGGGGGGGGGCACAGATACGCAGTATTTT
>TRBJ2-7|TRBD1|TRBV6-1|many
CASSSTGARSSYEQYF
TGTGCCAGCAGCTCTACAGGGGCGAGGAGCTCCTACGAGCAGTACTTC
>TRBJ2-7|TRBD1|TRBV5-4|few
CASSPGQAGEQYF
TGTGCCAGCAGCCCGGGACAGGCCGGGGAGCAGTACTTC
>TRBJ2-1|TRBD2|TRBV27|many
CASSLAGGPVYNEQFF
TGTGCCAGCAGCCTAGCGGGAGGGCCAGTATACAATGAGCAGTTCTTC
>TRBJ2-1|TRBD2|TRBV6-1|many
CASTDAGTSGHNEQFF
TGTGCCAGCACTGACGCCGGGACTAGCGGCCACAATGAGCAGTTCTTC
>TRBJ2-7|-|TRBV6-1|few
CASSLHGTPGTYEQYF
TGTGCCAGCAGCCTCCACGGGACCCCGGGCACCTACGAGCAGTACTTC
>TRBJ2-2|-|TRBV4-3|-
CASCQGTGRALFF
TGCGCCAGCTGCCAAGGCACAGGGAGGGCGCTGTTTTTT
>TRBJ2-3|-|TRBV5-1|-
CASSLNTGGDTQYF
TGCGCCAGCAGCTTAAACACTGGGGGAGATACGCAGTATTTT
>TRBJ1-3|-|TRBV9|-
CASSVGFGSGNTIYF
TGTGCCAGCAGCGTAGGGTTCGGCTCTGGAAACACCATATATTTT
>TRBJ2-2|-|TRBV11-3|many
CASSLASYTGELFF
TGTGCCAGCAGCTTAGCCAGTTACACCGGGGAGCTGTTTTTT
>TRBJ2-1|-|TRBV15|-
CATSRAPRSSYNEQFF
TGTGCCACCAGCAGAGCCCCGAGGTCTTCCTACAATGAGCAGTTCTTC
>TRBJ2-1|TRBD2|TRBV5-1|many
CASSASGREREQFF
TGCGCCAGCAGCGCTAGCGGGAGGGAGCGTGAGCAGTTCTTC
>TRBJ2-1|TRBD2|TRBV12-3/TRBV12-4|many
CASSLGSGRGFNEQFF
TGTGCCAGCAGTCTCGGGAGCGGGAGAGGATTCAATGAGCAGTTCTTC
>TRBJ2-7|TRBD1|TRBV6-1|many
CATTSAAGGGTYEQYF
TGTGCCACCACCTCCGCTGCAGGGGGCGGAACCTACGAGCAGTACTTC
>TRBJ2-7|-|TRBV2|many
CASSQGGGFSSYEQYF
TGTGCCAGCAGCCAAGGAGGGGGGTTCAGCTCCTACGAGCAGTACTTC
>TRBJ1-5|-|TRBV30|many
CAWSPRQLFNQPQHF
TGTGCCTGGAGCCCGAGACAGTTGTTCAATCAGCCCCAGCATTTT